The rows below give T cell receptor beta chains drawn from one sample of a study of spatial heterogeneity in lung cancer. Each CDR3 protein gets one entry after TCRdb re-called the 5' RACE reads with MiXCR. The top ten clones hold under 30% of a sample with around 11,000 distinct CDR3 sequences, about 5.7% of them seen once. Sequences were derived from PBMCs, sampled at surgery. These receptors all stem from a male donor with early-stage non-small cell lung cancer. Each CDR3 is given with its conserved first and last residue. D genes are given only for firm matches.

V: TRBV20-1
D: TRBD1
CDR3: CSARAPGQALYEQYF

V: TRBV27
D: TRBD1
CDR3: CASSFTGAFNQPQHF

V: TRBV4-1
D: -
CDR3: CASSLRGGWDGYTF

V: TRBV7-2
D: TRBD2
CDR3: CASSARGSGGRETQYF

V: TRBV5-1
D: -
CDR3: CASSSKQSAGTGELFF

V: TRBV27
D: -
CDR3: CASSLSNVEGRTGYTF

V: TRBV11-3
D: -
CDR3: CASSLDEVGELFF

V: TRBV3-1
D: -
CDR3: CASSRGYNEQFF

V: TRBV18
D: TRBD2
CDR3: CASSPLLAATYEQYF

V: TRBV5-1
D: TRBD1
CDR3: CASSTRRTGDLYGYTF

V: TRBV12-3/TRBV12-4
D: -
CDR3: CASRVGDTQYF

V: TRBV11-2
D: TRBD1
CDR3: CASSLDRTGLTARPNF

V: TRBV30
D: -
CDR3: CAWSVSGTLSYEQYF

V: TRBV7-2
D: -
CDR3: CASSLSQSSYEQYF

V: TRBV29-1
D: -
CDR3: CSVQMRDQPQHF

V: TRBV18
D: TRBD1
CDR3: CASSLSGQGRSPLHF

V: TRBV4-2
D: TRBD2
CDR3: CASSQDRGGPDTQYF

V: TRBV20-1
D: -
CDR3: CSARDNPGPGNEQFF